This T cell receptor beta chain emerged from a study of T cell responses to AZD1222 COVID-19 vaccine. The method was immunoSEQ multiplex PCR; TCRdb's version includes in-frame clones alone and lacks a portion of them. The sample has 90,000 to 120,000 clones, more than 75% seen once. V was pared by 5 bases and J by 0 bases, with 5 bases between. CDR3 length: 12 amino acids. The germline V gene has CDR1 SGHTA and CDR2 FQGNSA. General study findings and limits: Just six AZD1222 recipients were seropositive at baseline. Variant regions that are unmutated are reportedly the target of nearly half of spike-specific TCRs.

Note on this clone: Its matching antigen is unknown.

The chain recombines TRBV7-2 with TRBJ2-7, with no clear D. The clonotype originates from an adult in good health. The sample consisted of peripheral blood, taken on day 0 of AZD1222 vaccination. DNA of the CDR3: TGTGCCAGCAGCCGGAACTCCTACGAGCAGTACTTC. Protein: CASSRNSYEQYF.